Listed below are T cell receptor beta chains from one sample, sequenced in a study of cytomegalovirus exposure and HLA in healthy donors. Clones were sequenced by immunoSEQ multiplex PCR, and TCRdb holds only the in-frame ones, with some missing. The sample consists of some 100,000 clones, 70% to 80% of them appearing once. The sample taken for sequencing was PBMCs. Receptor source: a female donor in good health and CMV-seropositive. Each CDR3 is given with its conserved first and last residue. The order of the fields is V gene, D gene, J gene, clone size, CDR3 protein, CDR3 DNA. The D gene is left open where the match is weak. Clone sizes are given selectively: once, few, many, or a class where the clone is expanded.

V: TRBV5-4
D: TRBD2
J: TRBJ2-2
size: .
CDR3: CASSVPSGRYTGELFF
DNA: TGTGCCAGCAGCGTCCCTAGCGGGAGATATACCGGGGAGCTGTTTTTT

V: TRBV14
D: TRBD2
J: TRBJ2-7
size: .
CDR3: CASSLSGGTLEQYF
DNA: TGTGCCAGCAGCCTTAGCGGGGGGACCCTCGAGCAGTACTTC

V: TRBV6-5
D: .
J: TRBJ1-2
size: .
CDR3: CASRATGNRYGYTF
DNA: TGTGCCAGCAGGGCCACAGGGAATCGCTACGGCTACACCTTC

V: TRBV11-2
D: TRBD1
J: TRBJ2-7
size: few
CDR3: CASSAGQGSYEQYF
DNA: TGTGCCAGCAGTGCGGGACAGGGCAGCTACGAGCAGTACTTC

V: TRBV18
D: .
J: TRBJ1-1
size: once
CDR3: CASSPPGTGNTEAFF
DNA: TGTGCCAGCTCACCTCCGGGAACGGGGAACACTGAAGCTTTCTTT

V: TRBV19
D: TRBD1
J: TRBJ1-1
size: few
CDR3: CASRMTGGSRNTEAFF
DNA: TGTGCCAGTAGGATGACAGGGGGCAGTAGGAACACTGAAGCTTTCTTT

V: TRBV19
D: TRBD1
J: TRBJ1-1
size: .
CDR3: CASRQDRGTEAFF
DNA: TGTGCCAGTAGGCAAGACAGGGGCACTGAAGCTTTCTTT

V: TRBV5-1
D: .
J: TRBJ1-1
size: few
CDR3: CASSDGGLNTEAFF
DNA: TGCGCCAGCAGCGACGGGGGGCTGAACACTGAAGCTTTCTTT

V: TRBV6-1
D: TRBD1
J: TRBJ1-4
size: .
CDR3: CASRRQGWVNEKLFF
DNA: TGTGCCAGCAGGAGACAGGGGTGGGTTAATGAAAAACTGTTTTTT

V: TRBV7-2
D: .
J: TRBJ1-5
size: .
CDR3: CASSDVPKLGNQPQHF
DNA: TGTGCCAGCAGCGATGTACCAAAGTTAGGCAATCAGCCCCAGCATTTT

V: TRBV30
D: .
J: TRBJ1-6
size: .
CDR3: CAWSSLDSNSPLHF
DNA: TGTGCCTGGAGTTCTCTGGACTCGAATTCACCCCTCCACTTT

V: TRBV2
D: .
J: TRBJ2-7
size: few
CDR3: CASSGDWVGSYEQYF
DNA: TGTGCCAGCAGTGGGGACTGGGTTGGATCCTACGAGCAGTACTTC

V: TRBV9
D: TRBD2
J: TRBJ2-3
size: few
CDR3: CASSVGVGGGGTDTQYF
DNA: TGTGCCAGCAGCGTAGGGGTTGGGGGAGGGGGCACAGATACGCAGTATTTT

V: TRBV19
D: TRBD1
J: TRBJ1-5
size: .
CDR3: CASSRDRGYDQPQHF
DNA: TGTGCCAGTAGCCGGGACAGGGGGTATGATCAGCCCCAGCATTTT

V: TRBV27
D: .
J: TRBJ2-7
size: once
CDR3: CASSSSIYEQYF
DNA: TGTGCCAGCAGTTCTAGCATCTACGAGCAGTACTTC

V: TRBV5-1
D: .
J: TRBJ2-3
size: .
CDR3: CASSLDIQQATDTQYF
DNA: TGCGCCAGCAGCTTGGATATCCAGCAGGCAACAGATACGCAGTATTTT

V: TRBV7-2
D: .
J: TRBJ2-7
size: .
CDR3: CASSVGTVPVLYEQYF
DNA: TGTGCCAGCAGCGTTGGCACAGTTCCAGTTCTCTACGAGCAGTACTTC